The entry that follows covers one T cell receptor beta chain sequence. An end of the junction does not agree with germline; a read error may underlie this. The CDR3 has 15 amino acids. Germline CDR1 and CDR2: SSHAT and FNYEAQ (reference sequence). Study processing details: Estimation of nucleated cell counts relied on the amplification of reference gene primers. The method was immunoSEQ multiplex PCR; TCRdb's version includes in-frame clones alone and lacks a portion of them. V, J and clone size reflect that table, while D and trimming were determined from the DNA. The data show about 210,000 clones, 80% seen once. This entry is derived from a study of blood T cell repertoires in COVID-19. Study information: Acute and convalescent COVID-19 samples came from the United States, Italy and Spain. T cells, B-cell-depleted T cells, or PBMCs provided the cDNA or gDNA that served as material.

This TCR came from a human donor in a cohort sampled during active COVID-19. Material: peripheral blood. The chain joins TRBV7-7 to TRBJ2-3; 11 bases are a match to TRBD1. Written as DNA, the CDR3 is TGTGCTAGCAGCATGGGACAGGGGGTTGTCGATACGCAGTATTTT. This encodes CASSMGQGVVDTQYF.